This T cell receptor (beta chain) was documented in a study of T cell responses to AZD1222 COVID-19 vaccine. Study-wide findings and caveats: Possibly, clonal diversity was underestimated; donors were largely white British and included more females. Nearly half of spike-specific TCRs reportedly go after variant regions that carry no mutations. AZD1222 recipients seropositive at baseline numbered only six. Repertoire sampling happened only post peak T cell response.

Trimming stripped 3 bases from V and 0 bases from J, with 3 bases between. Germline V gene data show CDR1 as MNHNS and CDR2 as SASEGT. CDR3 length: 13 amino acids. Regarding this clone: Its antigen is not known.

TCRdb's table, derived via immunoSEQ multiplex PCR, lists solely in-frame clones and lacks some. Among some 150,000 clones listed, around 89% were seen once. The J gene is TRBJ1-5, the V gene TRBV6-1; D is ambiguous. The source material was peripheral blood, sampled 28 days after the second dose of the MenACWY control vaccine. The TCR originated in an adult who received the MenACWY meningococcal vaccine as a control. The CDR3: CASSDNSNQPQHF. In DNA form, the CDR3 reads TGTGCCAGCAGTGATAATAGCAATCAGCCCCAGCATTTT.